This TCR beta chain emerged from a study of a mutant IDH1 vaccine in newly diagnosed glioma. Described time point: week 23, last vaccination. Mutant IDH1 20-mer peptide, at 300 ug, made up each vaccine dose, with topical imiquimod. Assay: immunoSEQ multiplex PCR; the TCRdb copy retains only in-frame clones and omits some. The table lists about 65,000 clones, 80% to 90% of them singletons. Trimming pared 1 base from V and 10 bases from J, leaving 16 bases between. The CDR3 totals 15 residues. Germline values: CDR1 SEHNR, CDR2 FQNEAQ (reference sequence). Notes on the study in general: Evidence of vaccine-induced immune responses was documented in 85% to 95% of patients.

With regard to this clone: No antigen is known for it.

Source: PBMCs, taken from a glioma patient whose treatment included an IDH1 peptide vaccine. The receptor was derived from a man aged 25 to 40 with glioma. The V gene is TRBV7-9, the J gene TRBJ1-4; D remains unclear. DNA for the CDR3: TGTGCCAGCAGCTTAGGAGGTGGGGAAAAAGGAAAACTGTTTTTT. This gives the protein CASSLGGGEKGKLFF.